The 32 T cell receptor beta chains below come from one sample, sequenced in a study of blood T cell repertoires in COVID-19. TCRdb's copy holds only in-frame clones and misses some; the assay was immunoSEQ multiplex PCR. The data show roughly 250,000 clones, with around 87% seen just once and 2% to 3% held by the top ten. The sequencing input was peripheral blood. The receptors derive from a woman between 45 and 60 years old with acute or convalescent COVID-19.

V and J are TRBV11-2 and TRBJ2-7; 7 bases match TRBD2. With 4 bases clipped from V and 1 base from J, the junction kept 4 bases outside the gene matches. The CDR3 covers 14 residues. Germline V lookup: CDR1 SGHAT, CDR2 FQNNGV. The CDR3 coding sequence is TGTGCCAGCAGCTACCGGGGGGATTCCTACGAGCAGTACTTC. Amino acids: CASSYRGDSYEQYF.

The chain joins TRBV3-1 (or the pseudogene TRBV3-2) to TRBJ1-2; 7 bases are a match to TRBD1. CDR3 length equals 15 residues. J was trimmed by 4 bases and V by 0 bases; bases with no gene match: 5. The germline V gene encodes CDR1 LGHDT and CDR2 YNNKEL (reference sequence). In DNA, the CDR3 is TGTGCCAGCAGCCAAGATGGGGGGACAGCCTATGGCTACACCTTC. Translated: CASSQDGGTAYGYTF.

The V gene is TRBV19, the J gene TRBJ1-1; TRBD1 might be the D (5 bases). This CDR3 is 14 amino acids long. V was trimmed by 10 bases and J by 4 bases, leaving 19 bases between them. The germline V gene encodes CDR1 LNHDA and CDR2 SQIVND (reference sequence). The CDR3 is CAISLGPASTEAFF. CDR3 bases: TGTGCCATATCACTGGGGCCGGCGAGCACTGAAGCTTTCTTT.

This chain links TRBV11-2 with TRBJ2-1; 7 nucleotides agree with TRBD2. V gave up 5 bases and J gave up 4 bases; unmatched junction bases: 8. The CDR3 is 15 amino acids. Germline lookup yields CDR1 SGHAT and CDR2 FQNNGV. In DNA form, the CDR3 reads TGTGCCAGCAGCCCCGGCGCTAGCGGATACAATGAGCAGTTCTTC. Amino acids: CASSPGASGYNEQFF.

The chain is built from TRBV28 and TRBJ2-4; D unclear. Germline V lookup: CDR1 MDHEN, CDR2 SYDVKM. The CDR3 has 11 amino acids. The V end lost 5 bases, the J end lost 6 bases, and 5 bases lay between the germline ends. The CDR3: CASSAVNIQYF. As DNA, the CDR3 is TGTGCCAGCAGTGCAGTAAACATTCAGTACTTC.

The chain has TRBV2 and TRBJ2-5; 10 bases line up with TRBD2. With V trimmed by 3 bases and J by 3 bases, 4 bases remained unmatched. The CDR3 consists of 15 residues. In germline, CDR1 is SNHLY, CDR2 FYNNEI. CDR3 sequence: CASSENGLAEETQYF. CDR3 nucleotide sequence: TGTGCCAGCAGTGAGAACGGACTAGCGGAAGAGACCCAGTACTTC.

This sequence joins TRBV24-1 and TRBJ2-7, with 7 nucleotides matching TRBD1. Germline CDR1 KGHDR, CDR2 SFDVKD. With V trimmed by 3 bases and J by 6 bases, 4 bases remained unmatched. There are 13 residues in the CDR3. The CDR3 is CATSDETGFEQYF. CDR3 nucleotides: TGTGCCACCAGTGATGAGACAGGGTTCGAGCAGTACTTC.

This clone showed up just once. The chain employs TRBV27 and TRBJ1-1, with D hard to call. Germline CDR1 MNHEY, CDR2 SMNVEV (reference sequence). V was shortened by 10 bases and J by 1 base, with 16 bases between the two germline ends. The length of the CDR3 is 14 residues. CDR3 bases: TGTGCCACCAAGGTCCGGAGGAGGAACACTGAAGCTTTCTTT. Protein sequence: CATKVRRRNTEAFF.

The chain couples TRBV29-1 to TRBJ2-5; 8 nucleotides align to TRBD2. This CDR3 region has 12 residues. V dropped 7 bases and J dropped 4; count of bases not matched to a gene: 5. Germline V gives CDR1 SQVTM, CDR2 ANQGSEA. The CDR3 loop reads CSARGVGETQYF. The CDR3 DNA sequence: TGCAGCGCGCGGGGGGTCGGAGAGACCCAGTACTTC.

This chain connects TRBV7-9 to TRBJ2-2; tentative D call: TRBD2 (5 bases). Trimming cost V 6 bases and J 5 bases, with 16 bases left between them. In germline, CDR1 is SEHNR, CDR2 FQNEAQ (reference sequence). There are 15 residues in the CDR3. This CDR3 is CASRPPGVLTGELFF. DNA of the CDR3: TGTGCCAGCAGACCCCCCGGGGTCTTGACCGGGGAGCTGTTTTTT. The full variable domain, rest sourced from reference TRBV7-9 and TRBJ2-2, is DTGVSQNPRHKITKRGQNVTFRCDPISEHNRLYWYRQTLGQGPEFLTYFQNEAQLEKSRLLSDRFSAERPKGSFSTLEIQRTEQGDSAMYLCASRPPGVLTGELFFGEGSRLTVL.

The chain joins TRBV30 to TRBJ1-2; 7 bases are a match to TRBD1. J gave up 1 base and V 3 bases, and 2 bases lay outside the gene matches. Germline V gene data show CDR1 as GTSNPN and CDR2 as SVGIG (reference sequence). The CDR3 totals 13 residues. The CDR3 loop reads CAWRDRFNYGYTF. The CDR3 DNA reads as TGTGCCTGGAGGGACAGGTTTAACTATGGCTACACCTTC. Full variable domain (remainder filled in from reference TRBV30 and TRBJ1-2): SQTIHQWPATLVQPVGSPLSLECTVEGTSNPNLYWYRQAAGRGLQLLFYSVGIGQISSEVPQNLSASRPQDRQFILSSKKLLLSDSGFYLCAWRDRFNYGYTFGSGTRLTVV.

The gene calls are TRBV9 and TRBJ1-1, with a weak D call TRBD1 (5 bases). Germline CDR1 is SGDLS and CDR2 is YYNGEE. The CDR3 spans 13 residues. Deletions cut 4 bases from V and 0 bases from J, with 7 bases between. The CDR3 here is CASSQGMNTEAFF. CDR3 DNA sequence: TGTGCCAGCAGCCAGGGAATGAACACTGAAGCTTTCTTT.

CDR3 coding DNA: TGCGCCAGCAGCCCCCCGGGACTAAACAATGAGCAGTTCTTC. Its translation: CASSPPGLNNEQFF. The V and J genes are TRBV5-1 and TRBJ2-1; 7 bases fit TRBD2. This CDR3 is built from 14 residues. The germline gives CDR1 SGHRS, CDR2 YFSETQ. The V and J ends lost 4 bases and 5 bases, in that order; junction bases with no gene match: 6.

The chain has TRBV19 and TRBJ1-2; TRBD1 is a possible D gene (6 bases). V gave up 9 bases and J gave up 4 bases, with 15 bases separating them. Looked up from germline, CDR1 is LNHDA and CDR2 is SQIVND (reference sequence). This CDR3 has 13 residues. The CDR3 nucleotides read TGTGCCAGCTCGGCGGGCAGGGGCTATGGCTACACCTTC. Its protein is CASSAGRGYGYTF.

This chain connects TRBV23-1 to TRBJ1-5; 11 bases agree with TRBD1. TRBV23-1 is an ORF, with its function uncertain. V shed 0 bases, J shed 7 bases, and the junction held 11 bases outside the gene matches. The CDR3 is 18 amino acids. In DNA form, the CDR3 reads TGCGCCAGCAGTCAATCGAATGGAGGGACAGGGGGTCGACAGCCCCAGCATTTT. Translation gives CASSQSNGGTGGRQPQHF.

For this clone: Different DNA sequences within this sample yield the same CDR3. The chain recombines TRBV24-1 with TRBJ1-5; 9 bases map to TRBD1. From germline, CDR1 is KGHDR and CDR2 SFDVKD. V dropped 3 bases and J dropped 4; count of bases not matched to a gene: 3. The CDR3 is 15 amino acids. The CDR3 bases are TGTGCCACCAGTGATCCGACAGGGGGGAATCAGCCCCAGCATTTT. It encodes CATSDPTGGNQPQHF.

A single count supports this clone. The J gene is TRBJ1-6, the V gene TRBV1; TRBD1, the D gene given by the table, was not confirmed from the DNA. TRBV1 is a documented pseudogene. The CDR3 is made up of 17 amino acids. The CDR3 sequence is CTSSQGSQRGENSPLHF. The CDR3 DNA sequence: TGCACCAGCAGCCAAGGTAGTCAAAGGGGTGAGAATTCACCCCTCCACTTT.

The chain employs TRBV11-3 and TRBJ2-1; TRBD1 is a possible D gene (5 bases). This CDR3 has 12 amino acids. Trimming took off 5 bases at V and 7 bases at J, with 9 bases between the two ends. Germline values: CDR1 SGHNT, CDR2 YENEEA. CDR3 bases: TGTGCCAGCAGCACCCGACAGAATGAGCAGTTCTTC. Encoded protein: CASSTRQNEQFF.

The chain combines TRBV6-5 with TRBJ2-1; the match to TRBD2 covers 7 bases. Germline V gene data show CDR1 as MNHEY and CDR2 as SVGAGI. CDR3 length equals 16 residues. The trim removed 0 bases at V and 8 bases at J, leaving 10 bases unmatched. The CDR3 is CASSYSGWREIYEQFF. The CDR3 nucleotides are TGTGCCAGCAGTTACTCAGGGTGGCGGGAGATCTATGAGCAGTTCTTC.

The chain is built from TRBV19 and TRBJ2-4; a weak D match, TRBD2 (6 bases). The length of the CDR3 is 15 residues. The germline V gene has CDR1 LNHDA and CDR2 SQIVND (reference sequence). Trimming stripped 7 bases from V and 0 bases from J, with 13 bases between. The CDR3 DNA reads as TGTGCCAGTAAGGAGGGCGGGCTAGCCAAAAACATTCAGTACTTC. Protein product: CASKEGGLAKNIQYF.

The V call is TRBV19, the J call TRBJ2-7, with D maybe TRBD2 (5 bases). CDR1 is LNHDA, CDR2 SQIVND, per germline (reference sequence). The ends were cut back, 4 bases at V and 5 bases at J, with 12 bases in the middle. The CDR3 consists of 13 residues. The CDR3 coding sequence is TGTGCCAGTAGTACTAGCATGCAAAACGAGCAGTACTTC. Translation: CASSTSMQNEQYF.

This rearrangement joins TRBV28 to TRBJ1-1, with D perhaps matching TRBD1 (6 bases). Germline assignment: CDR1 MDHEN and CDR2 SYDVKM. V gave up 2 bases and J gave up 1 base, with 11 bases separating them. The CDR3 is made up of 15 amino acids. DNA of the CDR3: TGTGCCAGCAGTTTAGTAGGGGGTACGAACACTGAAGCTTTCTTT. This codes for CASSLVGGTNTEAFF.

This clone has just a few counts. The gene calls are TRBV6-2 or TRBV6-3 and TRBJ2-7, with D uncertain. Looked up from germline, CDR1 is MNHEY and CDR2 is SVGEGT. Trimming took off 4 bases at V and 3 bases at J, with 7 bases between the two ends. The CDR3 loop spans 12 amino acids. The CDR3 nucleotides read TGTGCCAGCAGTTTGAACAACTACGAGCAGTACTTC. Its protein product is CASSLNNYEQYF.

The chain uses TRBV5-1 and TRBJ2-3; D call uncertain. The CDR3 runs to 14 residues. The germline CDR1 and CDR2 sequences are SGHRS and YFSETQ. V lost 2 bases and J lost 4, with 11 bases in between. The CDR3 reads CASSLEVSPDTQYF. The CDR3 DNA reads TGCGCCAGCAGCTTAGAGGTTAGCCCAGATACGCAGTATTTT. The full variable domain, in which reference TRBV5-1 and TRBJ2-3 provide the parts outside the CDR3, is KAGVTQTPRYLIKTRGQQVTLSCSPISGHRSVSWYQQTPGQGLQFLFEYFSETQRNKGNFPGRFSGRQFSNSRSEMNVSTLELGDSALYLCASSLEVSPDTQYFGPGTRLTVL.

This clone was seen more than once but under ten times. The chain links TRBV28 to TRBJ2-2, with 9 nucleotides matching TRBD2. CDR1 MDHEN and CDR2 SYDVKM come from the germline V gene. Trimming cost V 2 bases and J 4 bases; bases outside gene matches: 2. CDR3 length: 15 amino acids. CDR3 sequence: CASSLAGGLTGELFF. CDR3 DNA: TGTGCCAGCAGTTTAGCGGGAGGGCTCACCGGGGAGCTGTTTTTT.

This chain links TRBV10-3 with TRBJ2-3, with 9 nucleotides matching TRBD2. The germline V gene has CDR1 ENHRY and CDR2 SYGVKD. The trim removed 1 base at V and 0 bases at J, leaving 5 bases unmatched. CDR3 length: 17 amino acids. Here the CDR3 DNA reads TGTGCCATCAGTGAGTTTCCTAGCGGGGCCAGCACAGATACGCAGTATTTT. This translates into CAISEFPSGASTDTQYF.

The chain employs TRBV5-5 and TRBJ1-3; D is unclear. This CDR3 has 16 residues. V lost 0 bases to trimming and J lost 0 bases, with 10 bases between them. Germline assignment: CDR1 SGHKS and CDR2 YYEKEE (reference sequence). The CDR3 DNA is TGTGCCAGCAGCTTGGCAGGTTTTAACTCTGGAAACACCATATATTTT. Protein product: CASSLAGFNSGNTIYF.

The count of this clone is one. This chain connects TRBV28 to TRBJ1-5; D is unresolved. CDR1 is MDHEN, CDR2 SYDVKM, per germline. CDR3 length: 15 residues. V lost 3 bases to trimming and J lost 3 bases, with 12 bases between them. CDR3 nucleotide sequence: TGTGCCAGCAGTTTTTCTTCGGGGTACAATCAGCCCCAGCATTTT. Translating gives CASSFSSGYNQPQHF.

The chain combines TRBV18 with TRBJ2-1; no clear D gene. The CDR3 extends over 12 amino acids. Germline-derived CDR1 and CDR2 are KGHSH and LQKENI. Trimming pared 6 bases from V and 7 bases from J, leaving 10 bases between. CDR3 in amino acids: CASSQLENEQFF. The CDR3 DNA reads as TGTGCCAGCTCGCAGTTGGAGAATGAGCAGTTCTTC. Full variable domain (rest looked up from reference TRBV18 and TRBJ2-1): NAGVMQNPRHLVRRRGQEARLRCSPMKGHSHVYWYRQLPEEGLKFMVYLQKENIIDESGMPKERFSAEFPKEGPSILRIQQVVRGDSAAYFCASSQLENEQFFGPGTRLTVL.

The chain links TRBV10-3 to TRBJ1-5; no definite D call. This CDR3 has 15 amino acids. The germline V gene has CDR1 ENHRY and CDR2 SYGVKD. V lost 0 bases to trimming and J lost 7 bases, with 13 bases between them. DNA for the CDR3: TGTGCCATCAGTGAGTCAAGTATTAGCACGCAGCCCCAGCATTTT. The encoded protein is CAISESSISTQPQHF.

V and J are TRBV7-3 and TRBJ1-1; a weak D match, TRBD1 (5 bases). The CDR3 is 15 residues long. CDR1 is SGHTA and CDR2 is FQGTGA in the germline V gene. The germline V and J ends were trimmed by 0 bases and 1 base, with 9 bases remaining between them. The CDR3 here is CASSLTWGENTEAFF. In nucleotides, the CDR3 is TGTGCCAGCAGCTTAACGTGGGGGGAGAACACTGAAGCTTTCTTT. The variable domain in full, completed from reference TRBV7-3 and TRBJ1-1, reads GAGVSQTPSNKVTEKGKYVELRCDPISGHTALYWYRQSLGQGPEFLIYFQGTGAADDSGLPNDRFFAVRPEGSVSTLKIQRTERGDSAVYLCASSLTWGENTEAFFGQGTRLTVV.

This sequence joins TRBV18 and TRBJ1-2; TRBD1 is a possible D gene (5 bases). The V end was cut by 3 bases, the J end by 1 base, with 15 bases between. Per the germline V gene, CDR1 is KGHSH and CDR2 is LQKENI. The CDR3 is 16 residues long. The DNA for the CDR3 is TGTGCCAGCTCACCGTACGAGGAGGGGCTTAACTATGGCTACACCTTC. Amino acids: CASSPYEEGLNYGYTF.